These T cell receptor beta chains were read from a single sample in a study of PD-L1 blockade in urothelial cancer. Some clones are missing from TCRdb's copy, which holds only in-frame ones; the method was immunoSEQ multiplex PCR. There are approximately 70,000 clones in the sample; about 88% occur only once, and roughly 3.2% lies in the top ten. Material: PBMCs, obtained around atezolizumab (anti-PD-L1) treatment. These TCRs come from a man in his 60s with urothelial cancer. CDR3s include the opening cysteine and the closing phenylalanine or tryptophan. A D gene is named only where the DNA matches it firmly. Part of the rows lack a size; the others show once, few, many or a class for expanded clones.

v_call	clone_size	j_call	d_call	cdr3_aa	cdr3_nt
TRBV7-2	.	TRBJ2-2	TRBD2	CASRTSSGGYTGELFF	TGTGCCAGCAGGACTAGCAGCGGGGGATATACCGGGGAGCTGTTTTTT
TRBV5-1	.	TRBJ1-5	TRBD1	CASRRTGGADQPQHF	TGCGCCAGCAGACGGACAGGGGGCGCGGATCAGCCCCAGCATTTT
TRBV18	once	TRBJ2-1	TRBD1	CASSIGTGGYNEQFF	TGTGCCAGCTCGATCGGGACAGGGGGCTACAATGAGCAGTTCTTC
TRBV10-3	.	TRBJ2-7	.	CAIAGGYEQYF	TGTGCCATCGCCGGCGGTTACGAGCAGTACTTC
TRBV9	.	TRBJ2-1	TRBD1	CASSVQTGTGQLHNEQFF	TGTGCCAGCAGCGTACAAACCGGGACAGGGCAATTGCACAATGAGCAGTTCTTC
TRBV9	.	TRBJ1-2	.	CASSRLGGGEGYGYTF	TGTGCCAGCAGTCGGCTGGGCGGGGGGGAGGGCTATGGCTACACCTTC
TRBV10-3	.	TRBJ2-4	TRBD2	CATRISREGENIQYF	TGTGCCACCCGAATTAGCCGGGAGGGGGAAAACATTCAGTACTTC
TRBV6-6	.	TRBJ2-2	TRBD1	CATKIHRGSSTGELFF	TGTGCCACCAAAATTCACAGGGGGAGTAGCACCGGGGAGCTGTTTTTT
TRBV28	.	TRBJ2-5	.	CASSRINQGSETQYF	TGTGCCAGCAGTCGCATAAACCAGGGGTCCGAGACCCAGTACTTC
TRBV10-3	.	TRBJ2-2	TRBD1	CAISGGQGMNTGELFF	TGTGCCATCAGTGGGGGACAGGGAATGAACACCGGGGAGCTGTTTTTT
TRBV10-3	.	TRBJ2-3	TRBD2	CAITEGSGGTQYF	TGTGCCATCACCGAGGGTTCGGGAGGTACGCAGTATTTT
TRBV5-1	once	TRBJ2-6	TRBD2	CASSLGLAGRLSGANVLTF	TGCGCCAGCAGCTTGGGACTAGCGGGACGACTCTCTGGGGCCAACGTCCTGACTTTC
TRBV7-9	.	TRBJ2-7	TRBD2	CASSPRLAGGNEQYF	TGTGCCAGCAGCCCCCGACTAGCGGGAGGGAACGAGCAGTACTTC
TRBV5-8	.	TRBJ1-2	.	CASSLTGIYGYTF	TGTGCCAGCAGCCTTACGGGAATCTATGGCTACACCTTC
TRBV19	.	TRBJ2-1	TRBD2	CASKWSGGHNEQFF	TGTGCCAGTAAGTGGAGCGGGGGGCACAATGAGCAGTTCTTC
TRBV4-1	.	TRBJ1-5	TRBD1	CASSDQGTGSNQPQHF	TGCGCCAGCAGCGACCAAGGGACAGGGAGCAATCAGCCCCAGCATTTT
TRBV9	.	TRBJ2-1	.	CASSKRLNGYNEQFF	TGTGCCAGCAGCAAACGACTAAACGGATACAATGAGCAGTTCTTC
TRBV29-1	.	TRBJ2-7	.	CSASIRSYEQYF	TGCAGCGCCTCTATCCGATCCTACGAGCAGTACTTC
TRBV30	.	TRBJ2-7	TRBD1	CAWSPLPGGGYEQYF	TGTGCCTGGAGTCCCTTACCAGGGGGCGGCTACGAGCAGTACTTC
TRBV5-6	.	TRBJ1-3	.	CASSLVQGNTIYF	TGTGCCAGCAGCTTGGTGCAGGGAAACACCATATATTTT
TRBV9	.	TRBJ1-1	.	CASSVDSGNLNTEAFF	TGTGCCAGCAGCGTAGATTCAGGTAATTTGAACACTGAAGCTTTCTTT
TRBV18	few	TRBJ1-6	.	CASSPIVAGDNSPLHF	TGTGCCAGCTCACCAATTGTGGCAGGGGACAATTCACCCCTCCACTTT
TRBV4-2	.	TRBJ2-5	TRBD2	CASSPGTSGGRETQYF	TGTGCCAGCAGCCCTGGGACTAGCGGGGGGAGGGAGACCCAGTACTTC
TRBV19	.	TRBJ1-3	TRBD1	CASTQGASGNTIYF	TGTGCCAGCACACAGGGGGCGTCTGGAAACACCATATATTTT
TRBV6-1	.	TRBJ1-1	.	CASSEAIQGAGAANTEAFF	TGTGCCAGCAGTGAAGCGATTCAGGGAGCAGGGGCGGCGAACACTGAAGCTTTCTTT
TRBV27	.	TRBJ2-7	TRBD1	CASSSPQTGTHEQYF	TGTGCCAGCAGTTCTCCGCAGACAGGGACCCACGAGCAGTACTTC
TRBV6-1	.	TRBJ2-1	.	CASRQDSYNEQFF	TGTGCCAGCAGACAGGACAGTTACAATGAGCAGTTCTTC
TRBV7-2	.	TRBJ2-5	.	CASSLARRRGETQYF	TGTGCCAGCAGCTTAGCGCGCAGGAGGGGTGAGACCCAGTACTTC
TRBV6-6	.	TRBJ2-3	.	CASKGGEAMMDTQYF	TGTGCCAGCAAAGGAGGGGAGGCTATGATGGATACGCAGTATTTT
TRBV18	.	TRBJ2-7	TRBD1	CASSPYGTGVLEQYF	TGTGCCAGCTCACCATACGGGACAGGGGTCTTAGAGCAGTACTTC
TRBV4-1	.	TRBJ1-5	TRBD1	CASSQGTGNQPQHF	TGCGCCAGCAGCCAAGGGACAGGGAATCAGCCCCAGCATTTT
TRBV29-1	many	TRBJ2-1	TRBD2	CSVEGQGLAAYNEQFF	TGCAGCGTTGAAGGACAAGGACTAGCGGCTTACAATGAGCAGTTCTTC
TRBV7-2	.	TRBJ2-7	TRBD2	CASSPMRGGRGQYF	TGTGCCAGCAGCCCCATGCGGGGAGGGCGGGGGCAGTACTTC
TRBV19	few	TRBJ2-5	TRBD1	CASSPGQGGETQYF	TGTGCCAGTAGTCCGGGACAGGGAGGGGAGACCCAGTACTTC
TRBV7-2	.	TRBJ2-5	TRBD1	CASSRGTGQETQYF	TGTGCCAGCAGCCGGGGGACAGGCCAAGAGACCCAGTACTTC
TRBV7-6	.	TRBJ1-2	TRBD1	CASSSGTGSGYTF	TGTGCCAGCAGCTCCGGGACAGGGAGCGGCTACACCTTC
TRBV4-2	once	TRBJ1-3	.	CASSSFLLDSGNTIYF	TGTGCCAGCAGCTCCTTCCTCCTAGACTCTGGAAACACCATATATTTT
TRBV6-4	.	TRBJ2-3	TRBD1	CASSPTGGWGDTQYF	TGTGCCAGCAGCCCGACAGGGGGCTGGGGGGATACGCAGTATTTT
TRBV5-4	.	TRBJ2-1	TRBD2	CASSLLSGRAQDEQFF	TGTGCCAGCAGCTTGCTGAGCGGGAGGGCCCAAGATGAGCAGTTCTTC
TRBV2	.	TRBJ1-3	TRBD1	CASSGQGAHSGNTIYF	TGTGCCAGCAGTGGACAGGGGGCCCACTCTGGAAACACCATATATTTT
TRBV6-5	.	TRBJ2-7	TRBD1	CASSSNRGHEQYF	TGTGCCAGCAGTTCCAACAGGGGGCACGAGCAGTACTTC
TRBV6-5	.	TRBJ1-1	.	CASTPVRRNTEAFF	TGTGCCAGCACCCCCGTACGGAGGAACACTGAAGCTTTCTTT
TRBV7-2	once	TRBJ2-7	.	CASSSGLSVGEQYF	TGTGCCAGCAGCTCGGGACTCAGCGTAGGCGAGCAGTACTTC
TRBV13	.	TRBJ2-7	.	CASSYRDSSYEQYF	TGTGCCAGCAGCTACCGGGACTCCTCCTACGAGCAGTACTTC
TRBV2	once	TRBJ1-1	TRBD1	CASTETGTGGTEAFF	TGTGCCAGCACCGAAACCGGGACAGGAGGCACTGAAGCTTTCTTT
TRBV6-6	.	TRBJ2-3	.	CASTFWQGTDTQYF	TGTGCCAGCACCTTCTGGCAGGGAACAGATACGCAGTATTTT
TRBV19	.	TRBJ1-1	.	CASGRPGLNTEAFF	TGTGCCTCTGGGAGGCCAGGGCTGAACACTGAAGCTTTCTTT
TRBV5-8	.	TRBJ2-1	.	CASRGAVEQFF	TGTGCCAGCAGGGGCGCCGTGGAGCAGTTCTTC
TRBV6-5	once	TRBJ1-1	TRBD1	CASRDRAEAFF	TGTGCCAGCAGGGACAGGGCAGAAGCTTTCTTT
TRBV5-4	.	TRBJ1-6	.	CASSPGNPLDGASPLHF	TGTGCCAGCAGCCCCGGGAATCCCTTGGATGGCGCCTCACCCCTCCACTTT
TRBV4-2	.	TRBJ1-3	.	CASSQDYVMGSRSGNTIYF	TGTGCCAGCAGCCAAGATTATGTGATGGGCAGTAGATCTGGAAACACCATATATTTT
TRBV25-1	.	TRBJ1-4	.	CASSAVAASSEKLFF	TGTGCCAGCAGTGCCGTCGCGGCGAGCTCAGAAAAACTGTTTTTT
TRBV5-1	.	TRBJ2-7	TRBD1	CASSFNRGIEQYF	TGCGCCAGCAGCTTTAACAGGGGCATCGAGCAGTACTTC
TRBV9	.	TRBJ2-1	TRBD1	CASSVGQTLTLYEQFF	TGTGCCAGCAGCGTGGGACAGACTCTTACTCTTTACGAGCAGTTCTTC
TRBV29-1	.	TRBJ2-1	.	CSVEKTGNEQFF	TGCAGCGTTGAAAAGACGGGGAATGAGCAGTTCTTC
TRBV5-4	.	TRBJ2-3	TRBD2	CASSLGRGGGDTQYF	TGTGCCAGCAGCTTGGGAAGAGGCGGGGGTGATACGCAGTATTTT
TRBV28	few	TRBJ1-2	.	CASSLGRGNYGYTF	TGTGCCAGCAGTTTAGGCAGAGGAAACTATGGCTACACCTTC
TRBV28	few	TRBJ2-7	.	CASSSSLDRRF	TGTGCCAGCAGTTCAAGCTTAGACAGGCGCTTC